These 7 T cell receptor beta chains originate from one sample sequenced in a study of blood T cell repertoires in COVID-19. The table came from immunoSEQ multiplex PCR; TCRdb's copy has only in-frame clones and leaves some out. Of about 68,000 clones detected, 75% to 90% appear once; the ten largest clones hold approximately 8.4%. The specimen sequenced was peripheral blood. These receptors originate from a young man with acute or convalescent COVID-19.

This chain joins TRBV19 and TRBJ2-3; D is uncertain. The CDR3 sequence is 12 residues long. V shed 4 bases and J shed 6 bases, with 8 bases lying between them. Germline V gives CDR1 LNHDA, CDR2 SQIVND (reference sequence). CDR3 coding DNA: TGTGCCAGTAGTAGAGTTGAGGATACGCAGTATTTT. Protein sequence: CASSRVEDTQYF.

The rearrangement uses TRBV6-2 or TRBV6-3 and TRBJ1-2; D perhaps matches TRBD1 (6 bases). CDR3 size: 13 residues. Trimming stripped 5 bases from V and 2 bases from J, with 9 bases between. CDR1 is MNHEY and CDR2 is SVGEGT in the germline V gene. CDR3 bases: TGTGCCAGCAGTCGGGGGGCGAACTATGGCTACACCTTC. It encodes CASSRGANYGYTF.

This chain joins TRBV28 and TRBJ1-4, with 9 bases that match TRBD1. There are 15 residues in the CDR3. Germline CDR1 reads MDHEN; CDR2 reads SYDVKM. V trimming: 2 bases; J trimming: 8 bases; junction bases outside the gene matches: 6. The CDR3 region is CASSLMGQGGEKLFF. The CDR3 DNA sequence: TGTGCCAGCAGTTTAATGGGACAGGGTGGCGAAAAACTGTTTTTT.

Remarks on this clone: A read error may produce the germline difference seen at one junction end. The CDR3 sequence is CASSPRARNIQYF. The CDR3 DNA follows: TGTGCCAGCAGCCCCAGGGCCAGAAACATTCAGTACTTC. This chain joins TRBV3-1 (or the pseudogene TRBV3-2) and TRBJ2-4; D possibly corresponds to TRBD1 (5 bases). The CDR3 sequence is 13 residues long. Germline V gene lookup returns CDR1 LGHDT and CDR2 YNNKEL (reference sequence).

CDR3 protein: CASNGRSVEDGYTF. The CDR3 nucleotides are TGTGCCTCGAATGGTAGGTCCGTTGAGGATGGCTACACCTTC. The chain couples TRBV21-1 to TRBJ1-2. TRBV21-1 represents a pseudogene. The CDR3 spans 14 residues.

This clone was seen more than once but under ten times. The genes are TRBV6-5 and TRBJ1-2; D is unresolved. V was trimmed by 5 bases and J by 4 bases, leaving 11 bases between them. This CDR3 has 13 amino acids. From germline, CDR1 is MNHEY and CDR2 SVGAGI. The CDR3 protein is CASSPHQFYGYTF. CDR3 sequence (DNA): TGTGCCAGCAGTCCCCACCAGTTCTATGGCTACACCTTC.

This clone came up once. The rearrangement uses TRBV28 and TRBJ2-1; 15 bases fit TRBD2. V lost 8 bases to trimming and J lost 0 bases; unmatched junction nucleotides: 5. Germline values: CDR1 MDHEN, CDR2 SYDVKM. The CDR3 is made up of 17 amino acids. CDR3 coding DNA: TGTGCCAGCGGCCGGACTAGCGGGAGGGCCTCCTACAATGAGCAGTTCTTC. This encodes CASGRTSGRASYNEQFF.